Listed below are T cell receptor beta chains from one sample, sequenced in a study of blood T cell repertoires in COVID-19. Only in-frame clones appear in the TCRdb table, and some are missing; sequencing was by immunoSEQ multiplex PCR. This sample yields 50,000 to 80,000 clones, of which about 79% are seen a single time; 5.6% belongs to the top ten. The specimen sequenced was peripheral blood. These TCRs come from a woman aged 60-70 years with acute or convalescent COVID-19. CDR3s include the opening cysteine and the closing phenylalanine or tryptophan. D genes are given only for firm matches. The size field is filled for only some rows; it gives once, few, many or a size class.

DNA: TGTGCCAGCAGTTTGGGGACAGGGGTCGCCGAGCAGTACTTC
CDR3: CASSLGTGVAEQYF
J: TRBJ2-7
V: TRBV27
length: 14
size: -
D: TRBD1

DNA: TGTGCCACCCGCTCCGACAGGCAAAATCAGCCCCAGCATTTT
CDR3: CATRSDRQNQPQHF
J: TRBJ1-5
V: TRBV19
length: 14
size: -
D: -

DNA: TGTGCCAGGGACTTTCAAGAGACCCAGTACTTC
CDR3: CARDFQETQYF
J: TRBJ2-5
V: TRBV2
length: 11
size: -
D: -

DNA: TGTGCCAGCAGCCCTACAGGAGATACGCAGTATTTT
CDR3: CASSPTGDTQYF
J: TRBJ2-3
V: TRBV7-9
length: 12
size: once
D: -

DNA: TGTGCCAGCAGCCAGGGCCCCGGGGGGGCCTTAACCGGGGAGCTGTTTTTT
CDR3: CASSQGPGGALTGELFF
J: TRBJ2-2
V: TRBV4-2
length: 17
size: once
D: TRBD2

DNA: TGCAGCGTCCTCGAGGACTATGGCTACACCTTC
CDR3: CSVLEDYGYTF
J: TRBJ1-2
V: TRBV29-1
length: 11
size: few
D: -

DNA: TGTGCCAGCAGTGATGATGCTAGCGGGGGTCATACGCAGTATTTT
CDR3: CASSDDASGGHTQYF
J: TRBJ2-3
V: TRBV2
length: 15
size: -
D: TRBD2

DNA: TGTGCCTCGGCGGACAGGGGGCCTAATCAGCCCCAGCATTTT
CDR3: CASADRGPNQPQHF
J: TRBJ1-5
V: TRBV30
length: 14
size: -
D: TRBD1

DNA: TGTGCCAGCAGTGAGGTACAGGCTGGAAACACCATATATTTT
CDR3: CASSEVQAGNTIYF
J: TRBJ1-3
V: TRBV6-1
length: 14
size: -
D: -

DNA: TGTGCCAGCAGCCAGCTTGGACTAGCGGGCACAGATACGCAGTATTTT
CDR3: CASSQLGLAGTDTQYF
J: TRBJ2-3
V: TRBV3-1/TRBV3-2
length: 16
size: few
D: TRBD2

DNA: TGTGCCAGCAGTACCCGGAACAGGGCTGGAAACACCATATATTTT
CDR3: CASSTRNRAGNTIYF
J: TRBJ1-3
V: TRBV6-5
length: 15
size: -
D: -